The clone carrying this T cell receptor beta chain was recorded at least ten times. The antigen is not known. These data come from a study of identical twins. Germline CDR1 SGHRS, CDR2 YFSETQ. The CDR3 spans 14 residues. V shed 4 bases and J 3 bases; nucleotides not matched to a gene: 4. TCRdb reprocessed the 5' RACE reads via MiXCR and lists one record per CDR3 protein. The data show over 600,000 distinct CDR3 sequences, 21% seen once. Study outcomes and limitations: A cross-sectional statistical analysis, not follow-up of the same donors, supported the conclusions.

These data were likewise used in another study, on T cells expressing NK-cell markers. From that study: Several experiments confined sorting to alpha-beta TCR T cells with an anti-gamma-delta TCR antibody. There were a few donors in whom these clonotypes also led the CD3+CD56-NKG2C+ fraction.

The clonotype was recovered from a woman between 18 and 29 years old in good health. Input material: PBMCs. The chain joins TRBV5-1 to TRBJ2-5; TRBD2 matches at 9 bases. The CDR3, as DNA: TGCGCCAGCAGCCCTAGCGGGACTGAAGAGACCCAGTACTTC. Residues: CASSPSGTEETQYF. The entire variable domain, with the rest obtained from reference TRBV5-1 and TRBJ2-5, is as follows: KAGVTQTPRYLIKTRGQQVTLSCSPISGHRSVSWYQQTPGQGLQFLFEYFSETQRNKGNFPGRFSGRQFSNSRSEMNVSTLELGDSALYLCASSPSGTEETQYFGPGTRLLVL.